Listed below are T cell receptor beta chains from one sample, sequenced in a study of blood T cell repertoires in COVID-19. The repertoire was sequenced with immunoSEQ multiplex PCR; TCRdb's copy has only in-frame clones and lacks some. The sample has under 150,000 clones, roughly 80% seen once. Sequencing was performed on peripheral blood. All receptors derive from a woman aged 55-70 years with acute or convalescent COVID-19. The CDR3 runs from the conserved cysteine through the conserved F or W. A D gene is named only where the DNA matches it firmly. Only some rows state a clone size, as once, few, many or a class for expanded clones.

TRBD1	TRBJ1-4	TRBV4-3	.	CASSQGTGAREKLFF	TGCGCCAGCAGCCAAGGGACAGGGGCTCGGGAAAAACTGTTTTTT
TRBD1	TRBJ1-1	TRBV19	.	CASGGQAANRGAFF	TGTGCCAGTGGGGGACAGGCCGCCAACAGGGGAGCTTTCTTT
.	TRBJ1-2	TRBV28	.	CASSRSDTYGYTF	TGTGCCAGCAGTCGCTCAGACACCTATGGCTACACCTTC
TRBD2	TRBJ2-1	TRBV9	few	CASSVDYEVAGEENEQFF	TGTGCCAGCAGCGTAGATTATGAGGTAGCGGGAGAGGAGAATGAGCAGTTCTTC
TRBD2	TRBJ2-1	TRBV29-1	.	CSVVRRELVNEQFF	TGCAGCGTTGTACGGCGGGAGTTAGTTAATGAGCAGTTCTTC
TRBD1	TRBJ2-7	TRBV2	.	CASLPRDRRSYEQYF	TGTGCCAGTCTCCCCCGGGACAGGAGATCCTACGAGCAGTACTTC
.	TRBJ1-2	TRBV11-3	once	CASSLGGGRTNYGYTF	TGTGCCAGCAGCTTAGGAGGAGGCAGGACTAACTATGGCTACACCTTC
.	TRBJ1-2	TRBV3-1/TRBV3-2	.	CASSQDWGQGYGYTF	TGTGCCAGCAGCCAAGATTGGGGGCAGGGCTATGGCTACACCTTC
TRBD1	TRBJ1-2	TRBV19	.	CASRRTRDRASRGYTF	TGTGCCAGTAGGAGGACCCGGGACAGGGCCTCTAGGGGCTACACCTTC
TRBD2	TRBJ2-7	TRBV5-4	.	CASSLPTSGSYEQYF	TGTGCCAGCAGCCTGCCCACTAGCGGCTCCTACGAGCAGTACTTC
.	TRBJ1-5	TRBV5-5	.	CASSPEALINQPQHF	TGTGCCAGCAGCCCGGAGGCCCTAATCAATCAGCCCCAGCATTTT
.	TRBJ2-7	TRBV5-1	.	CASKTGSSYEQYF	TGCGCCAGCAAGACAGGTAGCTCCTACGAGCAGTACTTC
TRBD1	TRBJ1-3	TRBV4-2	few	CASSLRTGSSGNTIYF	TGTGCCAGCAGCCTTAGGACAGGGAGCTCTGGAAACACCATATATTTT
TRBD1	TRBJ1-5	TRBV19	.	CASSILQDRTQHF	TGTGCCAGTAGTATACTCCAGGACAGGACCCAGCATTTT
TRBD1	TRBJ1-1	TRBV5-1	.	CASVPDRANTEAFF	TGCGCCAGCGTCCCGGACAGGGCGAACACTGAAGCTTTCTTT
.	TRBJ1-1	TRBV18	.	CASSPQRGREAFF	TGTGCCAGCTCACCACAGCGGGGGCGTGAAGCTTTCTTT
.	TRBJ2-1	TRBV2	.	CASRKDSYNEQFF	TGTGCCAGCAGGAAGGACTCGTACAATGAGCAGTTCTTC
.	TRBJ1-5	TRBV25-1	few	CASSPSETYQPQHF	TGTGCCAGCAGTCCCTCAGAGACTTATCAGCCCCAGCATTTT
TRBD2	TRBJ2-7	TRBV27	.	CASSLTALAGVAYEQYF	TGTGCCAGCAGTTTGACAGCTCTAGCGGGAGTCGCATACGAGCAGTACTTC
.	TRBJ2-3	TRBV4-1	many	CASSQDSHTDTQYF	TGCGCCAGCAGCCAAGACTCACACACAGATACGCAGTATTTT
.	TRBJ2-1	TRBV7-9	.	CASESNSYNEQFF	TGTGCCAGCGAAAGCAACTCCTACAATGAGCAGTTCTTC
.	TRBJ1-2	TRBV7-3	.	CASSLVGPGDAYGYTF	TGTGCCAGCAGCTTAGTGGGGCCAGGGGACGCCTATGGCTACACCTTC
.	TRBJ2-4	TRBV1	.	CTSSPPNSLTRYGNNIQYF	TGCACCAGCAGCCCACCAAACTCCCTGACTAGATATGGGAATAACATTCAGTACTTC
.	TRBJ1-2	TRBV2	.	CASSSGYGYTF	TGTGCCAGCAGTTCGGGCTATGGCTACACCTTC
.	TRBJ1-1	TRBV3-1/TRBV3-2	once	CASSQGFGLGQSTEAFF	TGTGCCAGCAGCCAAGGTTTTGGTTTGGGGCAGAGCACTGAAGCTTTCTTT
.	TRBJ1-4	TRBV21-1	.	CASSNQTTNEKLFF	TGTGCCAGCAGCAATCAGACAACTAATGAAAAACTGTTTTTT
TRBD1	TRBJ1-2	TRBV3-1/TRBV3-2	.	CASSQETGGYTF	TGTGCCAGCAGCCAAGAGACAGGGGGCTACACCTTC
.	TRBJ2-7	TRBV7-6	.	CASSPVGPYEQYF	TGTGCCAGCAGCCCCGTTGGGCCCTACGAGCAGTACTTC
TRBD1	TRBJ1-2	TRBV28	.	CASKETGGYGYTF	TGTGCCAGCAAGGAGACAGGGGGATATGGCTACACCTTC
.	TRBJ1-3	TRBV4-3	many	CASSPQGSGNTIYF	TGCGCCAGCAGTCCACAGGGCTCTGGAAACACCATATATTTT
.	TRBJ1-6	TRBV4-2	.	CASSQDRGGNSPLHF	TGTGCCAGCAGCCAAGACAGGGGTGGTAATTCACCCCTCCACTTT
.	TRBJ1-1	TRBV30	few	CAWSLSGNTEAFF	TGTGCCTGGAGTCTCTCGGGGAACACTGAAGCTTTCTTT
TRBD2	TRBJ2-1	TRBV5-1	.	CASSLVGVLAGGPVSDEQFF	TGCGCCAGCAGCTTGGTGGGGGTACTAGCGGGAGGGCCAGTTTCAGATGAGCAGTTCTTC
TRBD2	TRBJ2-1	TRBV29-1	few	CSVDQGLAGANEQFF	TGCAGCGTAGACCAAGGACTAGCGGGAGCGAATGAGCAGTTCTTC
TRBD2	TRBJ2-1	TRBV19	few	CASSVSGIYNEQFF	TGTGCCAGTAGTGTTAGCGGGATATACAATGAGCAGTTCTTC
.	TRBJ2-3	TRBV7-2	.	CASSSRRKRGTDTQYF	TGTGCCAGCAGCAGCCGGCGGAAGCGAGGCACAGATACGCAGTATTTT